The 10 T cell receptor beta chains reported below all come from one sample, sequenced in a study of a mutant IDH1 vaccine in newly diagnosed glioma. Measured with immunoSEQ multiplex PCR; TCRdb has only the in-frame clones, and not every one. Of about 32,000 clones listed, about four fifths were seen once; the top ten hold 6% to 7.5%. Time point in this sample: week 35, safety follow-up. Doses comprised 300 ug of mutant IDH1 20-mer peptide each, plus topical imiquimod. These TCRs' antigens remain unknown. The source was PBMCs, collected from a glioma patient whose treatment included an IDH1 peptide vaccine. These receptors all stem from a woman under 30 with glioma.

This clone was seen more than once but under ten times. Here the CDR3 reads CASSRVGSDTQYF. CDR3 coding DNA: TGCGCCAGCAGCCGCGTAGGTTCAGATACGCAGTATTTT. The rearrangement links TRBV4-1 to TRBJ2-3; D remains unclear. The ends were cut back, 4 bases at V and 4 bases at J, with 9 bases in the middle. The CDR3 consists of 13 residues. CDR1 is MGHRA and CDR2 is YSYEKL in the germline V gene.

The rearrangement joins TRBV7-2 to TRBJ2-4; maybe TRBD2 (6 bases). CDR3 length: 15 amino acids. Germline CDR1 and CDR2: SGHTA and FQGNSA. V was trimmed by 2 bases and J by 0 bases, leaving 8 bases between them. As DNA, the CDR3 is TGTGCCAGCAGCTTATCAGCGGGAGCCAAAAACATTCAGTACTTC. Translation: CASSLSAGAKNIQYF.

This sequence joins TRBV5-4 and TRBJ1-2; D gene ambiguous. Germline values: CDR1 SGHNT, CDR2 YYREEE (reference sequence). V lost 4 bases to trimming and J lost 3 bases, with 10 bases between them. The CDR3 runs 13 residues. In nucleotides, the CDR3 is TGTGCCAGCAGCCCTCCGGGCGACTATGGCTACACCTTC. It encodes CASSPPGDYGYTF.

The rearrangement uses TRBV6-5 and TRBJ1-3; a weak D match, TRBD1 (5 bases). V dropped 2 bases and J dropped 5 bases, with 10 bases sitting between them. The CDR3 is 14 residues long. Germline V gene lookup returns CDR1 MNHEY and CDR2 SVGAGI. The CDR3 coding sequence is TGTGCCAGCAGTTACGGGCAGGGTAGAAACACCATATATTTT. As protein: CASSYGQGRNTIYF.

The chain combines TRBV28 with TRBJ1-4; D gene ambiguous. CDR1 and CDR2 (germline): MDHEN, SYDVKM. The V and J ends lost 5 bases and 7 bases respectively, with 17 bases between them. The CDR3 consists of 15 residues. The CDR3 protein is CASSPQVVLGEKLFF. CDR3 nucleotides: TGTGCCAGCAGTCCTCAAGTGGTGTTAGGTGAAAAACTGTTTTTT.

This clone was observed once. The gene calls are TRBV5-5 and TRBJ2-7, with TRBD2 matching over 9 bases. Germline V gives CDR1 SGHKS, CDR2 YYEKEE (reference sequence). The CDR3 loop spans 15 amino acids. Trimming at V came to 4 bases and at J to 4 bases, leaving 9 bases not matched to a gene. In nucleotides, the CDR3 is TGTGCCAGCAGCCCAGGACTAGCGAGTTCGTACGAGCAGTACTTC. Translated: CASSPGLASSYEQYF.

This chain joins TRBV5-1 and TRBJ1-5; 7 bases match TRBD1. CDR3 size: 15 residues. From germline, CDR1 is SGHRS and CDR2 YFSETQ. The J segment lost 3 bases and the V segment lost 0 bases, leaving 3 bases of the junction unmatched. CDR3 loop: CASSLGDSDNQPQHF. For the CDR3, the DNA is TGCGCCAGCAGCTTGGGGGACAGTGACAATCAGCCCCAGCATTTT.

This clone is a singleton in its sample. The rearrangement uses TRBV5-1 and TRBJ2-5, with 11 bases lining up with TRBD1. Germline loops: CDR1 SGHRS, CDR2 YFSETQ. The ends lost 3 bases at V and 4 bases at J; junction bases unmatched: 5. The CDR3 contains 15 residues. As DNA, the CDR3 is TGCGCCAGCAGCTACGGGACAGGGGGGGGAGAGACCCAGTACTTC. Amino acid sequence: CASSYGTGGGETQYF.

The chain recombines TRBV13 with TRBJ2-3; 12 nucleotides match TRBD2. CDR1 is PRHDT and CDR2 is FYEKMQ in the germline V gene (reference sequence). The CDR3 runs to 15 residues. Trimming removed 5 bases from V and 6 bases from J; junction bases left unmatched: 6. CDR3 sequence reads: CASSRRTSGIDTQYF. The DNA of the CDR3 is TGTGCCAGCAGCCGGCGGACTAGCGGGATTGATACGCAGTATTTT.

The rearrangement links TRBV28 to TRBJ1-4, with TRBD1 as a possible D gene (5 bases). Trimming removed 6 bases at V and 12 bases at J, with 14 bases between. This CDR3 comprises 12 residues. Germline V gene lookup returns CDR1 MDHEN and CDR2 SYDVKM. The CDR3 DNA follows: TGTGCCAGCAGCCGCCGGACAACCCAACTGTTTTTT. Encoded protein: CASSRRTTQLFF.